This TCR beta chain comes out of a study of blood T cell repertoires in COVID-19. Study information: PBMCs, B-cell-depleted T cells, or T cells provided the cDNA or gDNA that made up the material.

Sequencing used immunoSEQ multiplex PCR; TCRdb keeps in-frame clones, though not all of them. The sample includes about 210,000 clones, approximately 80% of them seen just once. Participants, roughly 18 to 100 years old, spanned around 25 US areas. Sequencing was carried out using PBMCs or T cells enriched from blood (not recorded which). The TCR was taken from a woman in her fifties or sixties with acute COVID-19.

In nucleotides, the CDR3 is TGTGCCAGCAGGCTACAGGGGATGAGTGAAAAACTGTTTTTT. Encoded protein: CASRLQGMSEKLFF. This chain joins TRBV7-8 and TRBJ1-4; 7 bases align to TRBD1. The CDR3 has 14 amino acids. Germline-derived CDR1 and CDR2 are SGHVS and FQNEAQ. V shed 6 bases, J shed 7 bases, and the junction held 8 bases outside the gene matches.